Each of the 32 T cell receptor beta chains below was sequenced from the same sample in a study of identical twins. MiXCR, applied by TCRdb to the 5' RACE reads, yields one record per CDR3 protein. The repertoire holds 200,000 to 300,000 distinct CDR3 sequences, with under 12% as singletons. Sequencing was carried out using memory T cells sorted from blood. These receptors originate from a man in his fifties in good health.

The rearrangement joins TRBV11-1 to TRBJ2-5; 9 nucleotides match TRBD1. V lost 4 bases and J lost 2; bases outside the gene matches: 11. CDR3 length: 17 amino acids. Germline V gene lookup returns CDR1 SGHAT and CDR2 FQDESV (reference sequence). The CDR3 loop is CASSSDGSGQGQETQYF. The DNA for the CDR3 is TGTGCCAGCAGCTCCGATGGCTCGGGACAGGGACAAGAGACCCAGTACTTC.

J is TRBJ2-7 and V is TRBV12-3 or TRBV12-4, with TRBD2 identical over 12 bases. V trimming: 5 bases; J trimming: 4 bases; junction bases outside the gene matches: 6. This CDR3 spans 15 amino acids. The CDR3 DNA reads TGTGCCAGCAGTCCTCGGACTAGCGGGATTTACGAGCAGTACTTC. Translation: CASSPRTSGIYEQYF.

This clonotype was counted a single time. A read error is possible here, since a much larger clone lies one base away. This chain links TRBV20-1 with TRBJ2-7; TRBD1 might be the D (5 bases). CDR1 and CDR2 from the germline V gene are DFQATT and SNEGSKA (reference sequence). The CDR3 length is 13 residues. V was clipped by 1 base and J by 2 bases, with 9 bases between them. The CDR3 loop is CSARARVTYEQYF. In nucleotides, the CDR3 is TGCAGTGCTAGAGCCAGGGTCACCTACGAGCAGTACTTC.

This clonotype was recorded many times. The rearrangement joins TRBV7-2 to TRBJ2-5; the D is unclear. The V gene lost 1 base and the J gene lost 5 bases, with 8 bases spanning the gap. CDR3 length: 13 residues. Germline V gene sequence: CDR1 SGHTA, CDR2 FQGNSA. Written as DNA, the CDR3 is TGTGCCAGCAGCTTAGGCCCTGGGGAGACCCAGTACTTC. Translated, it gives CASSLGPGETQYF.

V gene TRBV4-2 combines with J gene TRBJ1-2; no clear D gene. The length of the CDR3 is 15 residues. Trimming took off 4 bases at V and 3 bases at J, with 15 bases between the two ends. Germline V lookup: CDR1 LGHNA, CDR2 YNFKEQ. The DNA for the CDR3 is TGTGCCAGCAGCCTCACCATGACCTTGGACTATGGCTACACCTTC. As protein: CASSLTMTLDYGYTF.

CDR3 DNA: TGCAGTGCTAGGAGACAGGGGTTGGAGACCCAGTACTTC. Amino acids: CSARRQGLETQYF. The V gene is TRBV20-1, the J gene TRBJ2-5, with 8 nucleotides matching TRBD1. With V trimmed by 3 bases and J by 5 bases, 5 bases remained unmatched. The CDR3 has 13 amino acids. Germline-derived CDR1 and CDR2 are DFQATT and SNEGSKA (reference sequence).

The sample holds many counts of this clonotype. The chain carries TRBV20-1 and TRBJ2-1; 8 positions match TRBD2. The CDR3 consists of 15 residues. V was clipped by 0 bases and J by 2 bases; unmatched bases: 3. Germline CDR1 and CDR2: DFQATT and SNEGSKA (reference sequence). Written as DNA, the CDR3 is TGCAGTGCTAGAGATACACTAGCGGCCTACAATGAGCAGTTCTTC. This codes for CSARDTLAAYNEQFF.

This clonotype was detected many times. The gene calls are TRBV10-3 and TRBJ1-2; 8 bases align to TRBD1. Trimming at V came to 7 bases and at J to 6 bases, leaving 13 bases not matched to a gene. CDR1 is ENHRY, CDR2 SYGVKD, per germline. The length of the CDR3 is 15 residues. CDR3 sequence reads: CAINPTGVSSNGYTF. The DNA of the CDR3 is TGTGCCATCAACCCGACAGGGGTTTCTTCTAATGGCTACACCTTC.

The gene calls are TRBV27 and TRBJ2-1, with D uncertain. Germline values: CDR1 MNHEY, CDR2 SMNVEV (reference sequence). V was trimmed by 5 bases and J by 2 bases, leaving 13 bases between them. This CDR3 is built from 15 residues. CDR3 sequence (DNA): TGTGCCAGCAGTCCAACTCGGGTCACCTACAATGAGCAGTTCTTC. Translating gives CASSPTRVTYNEQFF.

This clonotype has at least ten counts. The rearrangement joins TRBV4-2 to TRBJ2-1; 7 nucleotides line up with TRBD2. The CDR3 is 15 residues long. Per the germline V gene, CDR1 is LGHNA and CDR2 is YNFKEQ. V trimming: 1 base; J trimming: 4 bases; junction bases outside the gene matches: 4. CDR3 amino acids: CASSQVGGTYNEQFF. The CDR3 region has the DNA TGTGCCAGCAGCCAAGTGGGGGGGACTTACAATGAGCAGTTCTTC.

This clonotype was seen ten or more times. The chain uses TRBV18 and TRBJ1-3; D is unclear. Per the germline V gene, CDR1 is KGHSH and CDR2 is LQKENI. The V gene lost 3 bases and the J gene lost 9 bases, with 12 bases spanning the gap. The length of the CDR3 is 13 residues. The CDR3 coding sequence is TGTGCCAGCTCACCGGCGCCGGAGGTCACCATATATTTT. The encoded protein is CASSPAPEVTIYF.

This clonotype has a count of ten or more. The chain joins TRBV20-1 to TRBJ2-7; D perhaps matches TRBD2 (5 bases). V was pared by 4 bases and J by 1 base, with 14 bases between. Per the germline V gene, CDR1 is DFQATT and CDR2 is SNEGSKA (reference sequence). This CDR3 has 14 residues. The CDR3 region is CSATGLLGSYEQYF. CDR3 nucleotide sequence: TGCAGTGCTACCGGCCTACTAGGTTCCTACGAGCAGTACTTC.

In this sample, this clonotype turned up once. The J gene is TRBJ2-7, the V gene TRBV12-2. TRBV12-2 is termed a pseudogene. The CDR3 is 18 residues long. Here the CDR3 DNA reads TGTGCAAGTCGCTTAGGGTCGGTTGTTGGGCAAGACTCCTACGAGCAGTACTTC. Translation: CASRLGSVVGQDSYEQYF.

The V and J genes are TRBV5-4 and TRBJ2-2; TRBD2 might be the D (7 bases). The CDR3 loop spans 14 amino acids. V was cut by 6 bases and J by 6 bases, with 15 bases left in between. The germline gives CDR1 SGHNT, CDR2 YYREEE (reference sequence). In nucleotides, the CDR3 is TGTGCCAGCACCCCTGGAGGGGGGGCCGGGGAGCTGTTTTTT. Amino acids: CASTPGGGAGELFF.

The sample holds many counts of this clonotype. This chain joins TRBV5-1 and TRBJ2-7; tentatively, D is TRBD2 (5 bases). V dropped 2 bases and J dropped 1 base, with 7 bases sitting between them. The germline V gene encodes CDR1 SGHRS and CDR2 YFSETQ. There are 13 residues in the CDR3. The CDR3 DNA reads TGCGCCAGCAGCTTCGGCGGGTCCTACGAGCAGTACTTC. Its protein product is CASSFGGSYEQYF.

This clonotype was found many times. CDR3 coding DNA: TGTGCCAGCTCACCCACCCCAGGAGGGGCGTCCTACGAGCAGTACTTC. Translating it yields CASSPTPGGASYEQYF. J is TRBJ2-7 and V is TRBV18, with a tentative D call TRBD2 (6 bases). V lost 3 bases and J lost 1, with 16 bases in between. The V gene's germline CDR1 is KGHSH and CDR2 LQKENI. This CDR3 region has 16 residues.

The V call is TRBV19, the J call TRBJ1-1; D gene uncertain. The CDR3 is 13 residues long. Per germline, CDR1 LNHDA and CDR2 SQIVND (reference sequence). V lost 9 bases to trimming and J lost 4 bases, with 15 bases between them. For the CDR3, the DNA is TGTGCCAGCAGACCAGGAAGGCGCACTGAAGCTTTCTTT. It is translated as CASRPGRRTEAFF.

The chain uses TRBV10-3 and TRBJ2-7, with TRBD2 identical over 11 bases. This CDR3 spans 13 amino acids. Germline assignment: CDR1 ENHRY and CDR2 SYGVKD. Germline trimming cut 6 bases from V and 3 bases from J; bases unmatched to any gene: 1. The CDR3 sequence: CAISLAGGYEQYF. The CDR3 coding sequence is TGTGCCATCAGCCTAGCGGGGGGCTACGAGCAGTACTTC.

This clonotype showed up just a few times. The chain recombines TRBV20-1 with TRBJ2-5; weak D call: TRBD2 (5 bases). The CDR3 spans 13 residues. Trimming took off 1 base at V and 3 bases at J, with 9 bases between the two ends. Germline lookup yields CDR1 DFQATT and CDR2 SNEGSKA (reference sequence). The CDR3 region is CSARVWEKETQYF. DNA for the CDR3: TGCAGTGCTAGAGTGTGGGAGAAAGAGACCCAGTACTTC.

As DNA, the CDR3 is TGTGCCAGCAGCTTAGCGCTAGCTGGAAACACCATATATTTT. This translates into CASSLALAGNTIYF. This chain joins TRBV7-8 and TRBJ1-3; D call uncertain. The V and J ends lost 0 bases and 2 bases respectively, with 5 bases between them. This CDR3 spans 14 amino acids. From germline, CDR1 is SGHVS and CDR2 FQNEAQ.

This clonotype was detected many times. The J gene is TRBJ1-6, the V gene TRBV28; D uncertain. The V end was cut by 11 bases, the J end by 7 bases, with 15 bases between. In germline, CDR1 is MDHEN, CDR2 SYDVKM. The CDR3 totals 13 residues. The DNA of the CDR3 is TGTGCCGCCCGGGAGTTGGAAAATTCACCCCTCCACTTT. It specifies CAARELENSPLHF.

This clonotype was detected only a few times. The V call is TRBV6-2 or TRBV6-3, the J call TRBJ2-1; D may be TRBD2 (5 bases). Germline V lookup: CDR1 MNHEY, CDR2 SVGEGT. V dropped 2 bases and J dropped 7 bases, with 21 bases sitting between them. CDR3 length: 17 amino acids. CDR3 sequence reads: CASSYIGLDSVNNEQFF. In DNA form, the CDR3 reads TGTGCCAGCAGTTACATCGGACTGGATTCGGTAAATAATGAGCAGTTCTTC.

This clonotype was seen a handful of times. The rearrangement joins TRBV24-1 to TRBJ2-1; D unclear. Germline V lookup: CDR1 KGHDR, CDR2 SFDVKD. The CDR3 loop spans 14 amino acids. Trimming removed 3 bases from V and 8 bases from J, with 13 bases in between. The CDR3 DNA follows: TGTGCCACCAGTGATGCCGCGAGGTTTGATGAGCAGTTCTTC. This encodes CATSDAARFDEQFF.

This clonotype has a count of ten or more. V and J are TRBV5-6 and TRBJ1-5, with unresolved D. CDR1 and CDR2 (germline): SGHDT, YYEEEE. CDR3 length equals 15 residues. The V end lost 4 bases, the J end lost 4 bases, and 15 bases lay between the germline ends. CDR3 nucleotides: TGTGCCAGCAGCCGAGCCGGGCCAGTAAATCAGCCCCAGCATTTT. It codes for CASSRAGPVNQPQHF.

This clonotype has at least ten counts. This sequence joins TRBV7-2 and TRBJ2-7; D is unclear. Trimming pared 4 bases from V and 0 bases from J, leaving 13 bases between. This CDR3 is 15 amino acids long. CDR1 is SGHTA and CDR2 is FQGNSA in the germline V gene. The CDR3 loop is CASSSYSLGSYEQYF. The DNA for the CDR3 is TGTGCCAGCAGCTCGTACTCCCTGGGCTCCTACGAGCAGTACTTC.

The chain links TRBV24-1 to TRBJ1-2; D is uncertain. Deletions cut 4 bases from V and 2 bases from J, with 10 bases between. The CDR3 sequence is 14 residues long. Germline values: CDR1 KGHDR, CDR2 SFDVKD. CDR3 in amino acids: CATSEDSANYGYTF. The CDR3 nucleotides read TGTGCCACCAGTGAAGATAGTGCGAACTATGGCTACACCTTC.

There are a few counts of this clonotype. For the CDR3, the DNA is TGTGCCAGCAGCCCAAAATTGGGGGAATCAGCCAAAAACATTCAGTACTTC. Protein sequence: CASSPKLGESAKNIQYF. V usage is TRBV7-9 and J usage is TRBJ2-4; either TRBD1 or TRBD2 may fit D (5 bases each). Germline CDR1 and CDR2: SEHNR and FQNEAQ (reference sequence). The CDR3 totals 17 residues. Trimming removed 5 bases at V and 0 bases at J, with 17 bases between.

There are a few counts of this clonotype. This chain connects TRBV3-1 to TRBJ1-6; D is undetermined. CDR3 length: 17 amino acids. V was clipped by 0 bases and J by 0 bases, with 9 bases between them. Per germline, CDR1 LGHDT and CDR2 YNNKEL (reference sequence). CDR3 in amino acids: CASSQDFVSSYNSPLHF. DNA for the CDR3: TGTGCCAGCAGCCAAGATTTCGTCAGCTCCTATAATTCACCCCTCCACTTT.

Ten or more counts support this clonotype. The gene calls are TRBV7-9 and TRBJ1-2, with D unresolved. CDR3 length: 14 residues. With 3 bases removed from V and 1 base from J, the gap between germline ends came to 9 bases. The germline gives CDR1 SEHNR, CDR2 FQNEAQ (reference sequence). CDR3: CASSLLTDNYGYTF. The CDR3 bases are TGTGCCAGCAGCTTGCTGACGGATAACTATGGCTACACCTTC.

Only a few counts were recorded for this clonotype. This chain connects TRBV5-1 to TRBJ1-3, with a possible D match to TRBD1 (6 bases). The CDR3 consists of 16 residues. Per the germline V gene, CDR1 is SGHRS and CDR2 is YFSETQ. V lost 0 bases to trimming and J lost 4 bases, with 14 bases between them. The CDR3 region has the DNA TGCGCCAGCAGCTTGGCGGGCGGACAGCGAGGAAACACCATATATTTT. Its protein product is CASSLAGGQRGNTIYF.

This clonotype came up a few times. The DNA for the CDR3 is TGCGCCAGCAGCTTGGAGCGGGCAGGCTCCTACAATGAGCAGTTCTTC. This codes for CASSLERAGSYNEQFF. The chain carries TRBV5-1 and TRBJ2-1; a weak D match, TRBD2 (6 bases). The CDR3 is made up of 16 amino acids. V was trimmed by 0 bases and J by 0 bases, leaving 10 bases between them. Germline V gene sequence: CDR1 SGHRS, CDR2 YFSETQ.

This clonotype was found many times. The CDR3 DNA reads TGCGCCAGCAGCTCTTACAGGGGAGAGACCCAGTACTTC. Translated, it gives CASSSYRGETQYF. This rearrangement joins TRBV5-1 to TRBJ2-5; 7 bases align to TRBD1. The V gene end was trimmed by 3 bases and the J gene end by 4 bases; junction bases not matched to a gene: 3. The CDR3 sequence is 13 residues long. Germline V gene data show CDR1 as SGHRS and CDR2 as YFSETQ.